This T cell receptor (beta chain) was found in a study of cytomegalovirus exposure and HLA in healthy donors. Study-wide results and limits: For most TCR sequences rarity was the rule, although some public TCRs occurred in many donors. Later analysis demonstrated an association between a missense DCLRE1C variant and TCR beta V- and J-gene trimming. Previous analysis showed most TCR beta V segments were productive about 87% or about 30% of the time.

Germline loops: CDR1 MDHEN, CDR2 SYDVKM. The germline V and J ends were trimmed by 5 bases and 3 bases, with 15 bases remaining between them. This CDR3 has 15 residues. This clone was picked up one time. Its target is unknown. PCR used 60 Vbeta primers and 13 Jbeta primers. Per the authors' pipeline: Per a later analysis, the number of unique TCR beta chains was roughly 83 million, of which around 9.9 million were shared. Libraries were prepared by immunoSEQ multiplex PCR; TCRdb keeps only in-frame clonotypes and omits some of them. That table is the source of V, J and clone size, and D and trimming were worked out from the DNA. Of some 71,000 clones in the sample, roughly 67% were seen once.

The chain couples TRBV28 to TRBJ2-3; a weak D match, TRBD2 (6 bases). This clonotype was obtained from a man aged 40-55 years in good health and CMV-seropositive. Sample: PBMCs. In DNA form, the CDR3 reads TGTGCCAGCAGTCGACTGACTAGTATTACAGATACGCAGTATTTT. Amino acid sequence: CASSRLTSITDTQYF.